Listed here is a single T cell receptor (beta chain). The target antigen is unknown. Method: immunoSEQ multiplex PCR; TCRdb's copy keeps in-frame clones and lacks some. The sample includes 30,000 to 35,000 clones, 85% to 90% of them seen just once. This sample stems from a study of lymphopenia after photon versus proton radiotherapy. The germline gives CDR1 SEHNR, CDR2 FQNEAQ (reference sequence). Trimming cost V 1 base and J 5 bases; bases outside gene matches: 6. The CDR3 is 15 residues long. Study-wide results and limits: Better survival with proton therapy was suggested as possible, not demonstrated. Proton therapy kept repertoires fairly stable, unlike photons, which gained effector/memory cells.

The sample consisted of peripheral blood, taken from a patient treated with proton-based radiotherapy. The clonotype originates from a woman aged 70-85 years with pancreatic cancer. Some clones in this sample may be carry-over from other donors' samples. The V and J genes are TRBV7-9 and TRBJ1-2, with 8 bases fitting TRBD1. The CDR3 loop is CASSLDVTGVYGYTF. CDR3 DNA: TGTGCCAGCAGCTTAGACGTGACAGGGGTTTATGGCTACACCTTC.